A single sample gave rise to the 7 T cell receptor beta chains below, sequenced in a study of T cells and Merkel cell carcinoma outcomes. The protocol was immunoSEQ multiplex PCR, while the TCRdb copy is restricted to in-frame clones and leaves out a portion. Among about 19,000 clones listed, around 80% were seen once. The sequencing sample was made of tumor tissue from Merkel cell carcinoma. The receptor source for this set is a human donor with Merkel cell carcinoma.

The rearrangement joins TRBV5-1 to TRBJ2-5; D possibly corresponds to TRBD1 (7 bases). Germline assignment: CDR1 SGHRS and CDR2 YFSETQ. Between the trimmed V and J ends, which lost 4 bases and 3 bases, there was a span of 13 bases. This CDR3 region has 14 residues. The DNA for the CDR3 is TGCGCCAGCAGCCCGGGGGACAGAGAAGAGACCCAGTACTTC. Translated: CASSPGDREETQYF.

The V and J genes are TRBV5-1 and TRBJ1-3; possible D gene TRBD1, 5 bases. CDR1 SGHRS and CDR2 YFSETQ come from the germline V gene. V was clipped by 0 bases and J by 3 bases, with 13 bases between them. The CDR3 totals 16 residues. DNA for the CDR3: TGCGCCAGCAGCTTGGAATATCGGGGGATTGGAAACACCATATATTTT. It translates to CASSLEYRGIGNTIYF.

The gene calls are TRBV30 and TRBJ1-2, with 8 bases lining up with TRBD1. Germline trimming cut 1 base from V and 7 bases from J; bases unmatched to any gene: 5. The V gene's germline CDR1 is GTSNPN and CDR2 SVGIG (reference sequence). This CDR3 has 13 amino acids. The CDR3 DNA reads TGTGCCTGGAGTGAGGACAGGGTTTCTGGCTACACCTTC. It translates to CAWSEDRVSGYTF.

The chain employs TRBV18 and TRBJ2-7, with D perhaps TRBD2 (7 bases). CDR1 and CDR2 from the germline V gene are KGHSH and LQKENI. This CDR3 comprises 15 residues. V lost 3 bases and J lost 3, with 15 bases in between. Here the CDR3 DNA reads TGTGCCAGCTCACCCTACAGGGAGGGATTCTACGAGCAGTACTTC. Protein: CASSPYREGFYEQYF.

This sequence joins TRBV30 and TRBJ2-3; D could derive from TRBD1 or TRBD2 (6 bases each). The V gene's germline CDR1 is GTSNPN and CDR2 SVGIG (reference sequence). The CDR3 spans 16 residues. The germline V and J ends were trimmed by 3 bases and 9 bases, with 25 bases remaining between them. Here the CDR3 reads CAWRAQGAWRGETQYF. The CDR3 nucleotides are TGTGCCTGGAGGGCCCAAGGGGCCTGGAGGGGGGAGACGCAGTATTTT.

This clone was found once. The rearrangement links TRBV18 to TRBJ1-1; D call uncertain. This CDR3 has 15 amino acids. The V gene lost 7 bases and the J gene lost 1 base, with 16 bases spanning the gap. The germline V gene encodes CDR1 KGHSH and CDR2 LQKENI. The CDR3 DNA is TGTGCCAGCTTACTTTCCCGGACTGAGAACACTGAAGCTTTCTTT. Its translation is CASLLSRTENTEAFF. Drawing the rest from reference TRBV18 and TRBJ1-1, the complete variable domain is NAGVMQNPRHLVRRRGQEARLRCSPMKGHSHVYWYRQLPEEGLKFMVYLQKENIIDESGMPKERFSAEFPKEGPSILRIQQVVRGDSAAYFCASLLSRTENTEAFFGQGTRLTVV.

The rearrangement uses TRBV5-1 and TRBJ2-5; D uncertain. The length of the CDR3 is 14 residues. The V and J ends lost 1 base and 2 bases respectively, with 9 bases between them. Germline V gene lookup returns CDR1 SGHRS and CDR2 YFSETQ. CDR3 sequence: CASSLKREQETQYF. The CDR3 bases are TGCGCCAGCAGCTTGAAAAGGGAACAAGAGACCCAGTACTTC.